Listed below are T cell receptor beta chains from one sample, sequenced in a study of cytomegalovirus exposure and HLA in healthy donors. Only in-frame clones appear in the TCRdb table, and some are missing; sequencing was by immunoSEQ multiplex PCR. Seen here are around 200,000 clones, around 67% observed once, and the top ten hold approximately 3%. Specimen: PBMCs. These receptors came from a woman aged 30 to 39 in good health and CMV-seropositive. Each CDR3 is given with its conserved first and last residue. A D gene is named only where the DNA matches it firmly. Not all rows give a size; the values are once, few, many and, for expanded clones, a class.

cdr3_aa: CASSVGSVNYGYTF
cdr3_nt: TGTGCCAGCAGCGTAGGGTCAGTTAACTATGGCTACACCTTC
j_call: TRBJ1-2
d_call: .
clone_size: once
cdr3_length: 14
v_call: TRBV9

cdr3_aa: CASTPSGIEDRGQREQYF
cdr3_nt: TGTGCCAGCACCCCCTCAGGAATAGAGGACAGGGGGCAGCGCGAGCAGTACTTC
j_call: TRBJ2-7
d_call: TRBD1
clone_size: .
cdr3_length: 18
v_call: TRBV28

cdr3_aa: CASRRQEAFF
cdr3_nt: TGTGCCAGCAGGAGACAGGAAGCTTTCTTT
j_call: TRBJ1-1
d_call: .
clone_size: .
cdr3_length: 10
v_call: TRBV9

cdr3_aa: CASSRDSENTEAFF
cdr3_nt: TGTGCCAGCTCACGGGACAGTGAGAACACTGAAGCTTTCTTT
j_call: TRBJ1-1
d_call: TRBD1
clone_size: .
cdr3_length: 14
v_call: TRBV18

cdr3_aa: CASSEKGGTVKLFF
cdr3_nt: TGTGCCAGCAGTGAAAAGGGAGGGACGGTAAAACTGTTTTTT
j_call: TRBJ1-4
d_call: .
clone_size: .
cdr3_length: 14
v_call: TRBV6-1

cdr3_aa: CASSLDFYANQPQHF
cdr3_nt: TGTGCCAGCAGCTTGGACTTCTATGCGAATCAGCCCCAGCATTTT
j_call: TRBJ1-5
d_call: .
clone_size: .
cdr3_length: 15
v_call: TRBV5-5

cdr3_aa: CASSIDAGNQPQHF
cdr3_nt: TGTGCCAGTAGTATAGATGCCGGGAATCAGCCCCAGCATTTT
j_call: TRBJ1-5
d_call: .
clone_size: .
cdr3_length: 14
v_call: TRBV19

cdr3_aa: CASSPRGTGHRESRGIAYEQYF
cdr3_nt: TGTGCCAGCAGCCCCCGGGGGACAGGCCATCGGGAGTCACGGGGAATCGCCTACGAGCAGTACTTC
j_call: TRBJ2-7
d_call: TRBD1
clone_size: .
cdr3_length: 22
v_call: TRBV14

cdr3_aa: CASRGASGSHEQYF
cdr3_nt: TGTGCCAGCAGAGGGGCTAGCGGGAGCCACGAGCAGTACTTC
j_call: TRBJ2-7
d_call: TRBD2
clone_size: .
cdr3_length: 14
v_call: TRBV28

cdr3_aa: CASSPLTGVHEQYF
cdr3_nt: TGTGCCAGTAGTCCTCTCACAGGGGTCCACGAGCAGTACTTC
j_call: TRBJ2-7
d_call: TRBD1
clone_size: .
cdr3_length: 14
v_call: TRBV19

cdr3_aa: CASSAGIAKLFF
cdr3_nt: TGTGCCAGCAGTGCAGGGATAGCAAAACTGTTTTTT
j_call: TRBJ1-4
d_call: .
clone_size: .
cdr3_length: 12
v_call: TRBV28

cdr3_aa: CASSDLAGGVGKNIQYF
cdr3_nt: TGTGCCAGCAGTGACCTAGCGGGAGGGGTGGGCAAAAACATTCAGTACTTC
j_call: TRBJ2-4
d_call: TRBD2
clone_size: once
cdr3_length: 17
v_call: TRBV2

cdr3_aa: CASGTGQTDTQYF
cdr3_nt: TGTGCCAGCGGGACAGGGCAAACAGATACGCAGTATTTT
j_call: TRBJ2-3
d_call: TRBD1
clone_size: .
cdr3_length: 13
v_call: TRBV6-5

cdr3_aa: CASSWGGTGELFF
cdr3_nt: TGTGCCAGCAGTTGGGGAGGCACCGGGGAGCTGTTTTTT
j_call: TRBJ2-2
d_call: .
clone_size: .
cdr3_length: 13
v_call: TRBV6-5

cdr3_aa: CASSDSSRGDTGELFF
cdr3_nt: TGTGCCAGCAGTGACTCGAGCAGGGGTGACACCGGGGAGCTGTTTTTT
j_call: TRBJ2-2
d_call: .
clone_size: few
cdr3_length: 16
v_call: TRBV6-4

cdr3_aa: CASSPLWAGTYGYTF
cdr3_nt: TGTGCCAGCAGTCCCCTTTGGGCGGGGACCTATGGCTACACCTTC
j_call: TRBJ1-2
d_call: .
clone_size: .
cdr3_length: 15
v_call: TRBV27

cdr3_aa: CASSIAGGSYEQYF
cdr3_nt: TGTGCCAGTAGTATAGCGGGAGGGTCCTACGAGCAGTACTTC
j_call: TRBJ2-7
d_call: TRBD2
clone_size: .
cdr3_length: 14
v_call: TRBV19

cdr3_aa: CASSRREGLETQYF
cdr3_nt: TGTGCCAGTAGTCGACGGGAGGGGCTGGAGACCCAGTACTTC
j_call: TRBJ2-5
d_call: TRBD2
clone_size: once
cdr3_length: 14
v_call: TRBV19

cdr3_aa: CASSDSGGELFF
cdr3_nt: TGTGCCAGCAGCGATAGCGGCGGGGAGCTGTTTTTT
j_call: TRBJ2-2
d_call: .
clone_size: .
cdr3_length: 12
v_call: TRBV11-2

cdr3_aa: CSSSLRREGSAEAFF
cdr3_nt: TGTTCCAGCAGCTTACGCAGGGAAGGTTCGGCTGAAGCTTTCTTT
j_call: TRBJ1-1
d_call: .
clone_size: .
cdr3_length: 15
v_call: TRBV7-9

cdr3_aa: CASRQVNTEAFF
cdr3_nt: TGTGCCAGTAGGCAGGTGAACACTGAAGCTTTCTTT
j_call: TRBJ1-1
d_call: .
clone_size: .
cdr3_length: 12
v_call: TRBV19

cdr3_aa: CASSSRQLGDEQFF
cdr3_nt: TGTGCCAGCAGTTCCCGACAATTAGGGGATGAGCAGTTCTTC
j_call: TRBJ2-1
d_call: .
clone_size: once
cdr3_length: 14
v_call: TRBV27

cdr3_aa: CASSKDLGQNTGELFF
cdr3_nt: TGTGCCAGCAGCAAAGATTTGGGCCAGAACACCGGGGAGCTGTTTTTT
j_call: TRBJ2-2
d_call: .
clone_size: .
cdr3_length: 16
v_call: TRBV21-1

cdr3_aa: CASSALPTSDTQYF
cdr3_nt: TGTGCCAGCAGCGCGTTACCGACTTCCGATACGCAGTATTTT
j_call: TRBJ2-3
d_call: .
clone_size: .
cdr3_length: 14
v_call: TRBV11-2

cdr3_aa: CASSQVRGTDTQYF
cdr3_nt: TGTGCCAGCAGCCAAGTCAGGGGAACAGATACGCAGTATTTT
j_call: TRBJ2-3
d_call: .
clone_size: .
cdr3_length: 14
v_call: TRBV4-2

cdr3_aa: CASSLKRAGETQYF
cdr3_nt: TGTGCTAGCAGCTTAAAGAGAGCAGGAGAGACCCAGTACTTC
j_call: TRBJ2-5
d_call: .
clone_size: .
cdr3_length: 14
v_call: TRBV7-7